Described below is a single T cell receptor beta chain sequence and its context. Its antigen is currently unknown. RNA transcripts yielded amplified TCR beta CDR3 regions. TCR CDR3 regions were first amplified by RT-PCR with HTBI primers. TCRdb independently ran MiXCR on the multiplex PCR reads; one entry per CDR3 protein. The sample has around 620,000 distinct CDR3 sequences; 14% are singletons. The V gene's germline CDR1 is MNHEY and CDR2 SMNVEV (reference sequence). V shed 5 bases and J shed 1 base, with 11 bases lying between them. This CDR3 comprises 14 residues. This specimen comes from a study of T cells in Graves' hyperthyroidism and ophthalmopathy. Study-level points and caveats: For ophthalmopathy, model prediction preceded onset by a median about 6 months.

This clonotype was obtained from a woman between 18 and 29 years old with Graves' ophthalmopathy. The chain recombines TRBV27 with TRBJ1-1; D unresolved. Sequenced material: blood. Here the CDR3 DNA reads TGTGCCAGCAGTCACAACAGCGCGAACACTGAAGCTTTCTTT. Translating it yields CASSHNSANTEAFF.